The 7 T cell receptor beta chains presented below share a single source sample, sequenced in a study of read filtering for tumor transcriptome and immune sequencing. From 400 to 450 ng of RNA, a library with molecular barcoded alpha/delta and beta/gamma adaptors was made. Via MiXCR, TCRdb re-called the reads, giving one row per CDR3 protein. The sample shows 90,000 or so distinct CDR3 sequences, about 22% of them seen only once. Input material: a population of CD138-negative cells sorted from bone marrow. The source is a donor over 35 with multiple myeloma.

This rearrangement joins TRBV10-3 to TRBJ1-5; D unclear. The V end was cut by 6 bases, the J end by 4 bases, with 10 bases between. The germline V gene has CDR1 ENHRY and CDR2 SYGVKD. The CDR3 loop spans 13 amino acids. The DNA of the CDR3 is TGTGCCATCAGGAGGGCCGATAATCAGCCCCAGCATTTT. Protein sequence: CAIRRADNQPQHF.

This clonotype has at least ten counts. V is TRBV3-1 and J is TRBJ1-1, with a possible D match to TRBD1 (6 bases). The CDR3 has 14 amino acids. The ends were cut back, 6 bases at V and 5 bases at J, with 16 bases in the middle. The germline CDR1 and CDR2 sequences are LGHDT and YNNKEL (reference sequence). The CDR3 sequence is CASSHRARETEAFF. The CDR3 DNA is TGTGCCAGCAGTCACAGGGCGAGGGAAACTGAAGCTTTCTTT.

This clonotype was observed many times. V usage is TRBV28 and J usage is TRBJ2-7, with D possibly TRBD1 on 6 matching bases. Germline V gene data show CDR1 as MDHEN and CDR2 as SYDVKM. CDR3 length equals 15 residues. Trimming removed 3 bases at V and 0 bases at J, with 12 bases between. CDR3: CASSFRGSSSYEQYF. DNA for the CDR3: TGTGCCAGCAGTTTTAGGGGGTCCAGCTCCTACGAGCAGTACTTC. The variable domain in full, completed from reference TRBV28 and TRBJ2-7, reads DVKVTQSSRYLVKRTGEKVFLECVQDMDHENMFWYRQDPGLGLRLIYFSYDVKMKEKGDIPEGYSVSREKKERFSLILESASTNQTSMYLCASSFRGSSSYEQYFGPGTRLTVT.

This clonotype was found a few times. This sequence joins TRBV18 and TRBJ2-5; the D is unclear. V was trimmed by 2 bases and J by 5 bases, leaving 9 bases between them. CDR3 length equals 13 residues. The germline V gene encodes CDR1 KGHSH and CDR2 LQKENI. CDR3 coding DNA: TGTGCCAGCTCACCAGAGTTTGTCGAGACCCAGTACTTC. Amino acids: CASSPEFVETQYF.

This clonotype was seen more than once but under ten times. The chain joins TRBV2 to TRBJ2-3; possibly TRBD1 for D (5 bases). The CDR3 extends over 15 amino acids. From germline, CDR1 is SNHLY and CDR2 FYNNEI. V was cut by 7 bases and J by 2 bases, with 16 bases left in between. CDR3 DNA: TGTGCCAGCAAGGGGCACAGGAGACCCACAGATACGCAGTATTTT. Translating it yields CASKGHRRPTDTQYF.

This clonotype was seen repeatedly, ten times or more. The chain links TRBV18 to TRBJ2-5; 7 bases map to TRBD1. Looked up from germline, CDR1 is KGHSH and CDR2 is LQKENI. This CDR3 region has 14 residues. Trimming removed 3 bases from V and 3 bases from J; junction bases left unmatched: 4. The CDR3 region has the DNA TGTGCCAGCTCACCCCCCGGGACAGAAGAGACCCAGTACTTC. This sequence encodes CASSPPGTEETQYF.

J is TRBJ2-7 and V is TRBV4-1; perhaps TRBD2 as D (5 bases). The CDR3 consists of 15 residues. The V gene lost 4 bases and the J gene lost 5 bases, with 18 bases spanning the gap. The germline gives CDR1 MGHRA, CDR2 YSYEKL. The CDR3 DNA reads TGCGCCAGCAGCCTCCAGGTGGGCGGGCCCAACGAGCAGTACTTC. This gives the protein CASSLQVGGPNEQYF.